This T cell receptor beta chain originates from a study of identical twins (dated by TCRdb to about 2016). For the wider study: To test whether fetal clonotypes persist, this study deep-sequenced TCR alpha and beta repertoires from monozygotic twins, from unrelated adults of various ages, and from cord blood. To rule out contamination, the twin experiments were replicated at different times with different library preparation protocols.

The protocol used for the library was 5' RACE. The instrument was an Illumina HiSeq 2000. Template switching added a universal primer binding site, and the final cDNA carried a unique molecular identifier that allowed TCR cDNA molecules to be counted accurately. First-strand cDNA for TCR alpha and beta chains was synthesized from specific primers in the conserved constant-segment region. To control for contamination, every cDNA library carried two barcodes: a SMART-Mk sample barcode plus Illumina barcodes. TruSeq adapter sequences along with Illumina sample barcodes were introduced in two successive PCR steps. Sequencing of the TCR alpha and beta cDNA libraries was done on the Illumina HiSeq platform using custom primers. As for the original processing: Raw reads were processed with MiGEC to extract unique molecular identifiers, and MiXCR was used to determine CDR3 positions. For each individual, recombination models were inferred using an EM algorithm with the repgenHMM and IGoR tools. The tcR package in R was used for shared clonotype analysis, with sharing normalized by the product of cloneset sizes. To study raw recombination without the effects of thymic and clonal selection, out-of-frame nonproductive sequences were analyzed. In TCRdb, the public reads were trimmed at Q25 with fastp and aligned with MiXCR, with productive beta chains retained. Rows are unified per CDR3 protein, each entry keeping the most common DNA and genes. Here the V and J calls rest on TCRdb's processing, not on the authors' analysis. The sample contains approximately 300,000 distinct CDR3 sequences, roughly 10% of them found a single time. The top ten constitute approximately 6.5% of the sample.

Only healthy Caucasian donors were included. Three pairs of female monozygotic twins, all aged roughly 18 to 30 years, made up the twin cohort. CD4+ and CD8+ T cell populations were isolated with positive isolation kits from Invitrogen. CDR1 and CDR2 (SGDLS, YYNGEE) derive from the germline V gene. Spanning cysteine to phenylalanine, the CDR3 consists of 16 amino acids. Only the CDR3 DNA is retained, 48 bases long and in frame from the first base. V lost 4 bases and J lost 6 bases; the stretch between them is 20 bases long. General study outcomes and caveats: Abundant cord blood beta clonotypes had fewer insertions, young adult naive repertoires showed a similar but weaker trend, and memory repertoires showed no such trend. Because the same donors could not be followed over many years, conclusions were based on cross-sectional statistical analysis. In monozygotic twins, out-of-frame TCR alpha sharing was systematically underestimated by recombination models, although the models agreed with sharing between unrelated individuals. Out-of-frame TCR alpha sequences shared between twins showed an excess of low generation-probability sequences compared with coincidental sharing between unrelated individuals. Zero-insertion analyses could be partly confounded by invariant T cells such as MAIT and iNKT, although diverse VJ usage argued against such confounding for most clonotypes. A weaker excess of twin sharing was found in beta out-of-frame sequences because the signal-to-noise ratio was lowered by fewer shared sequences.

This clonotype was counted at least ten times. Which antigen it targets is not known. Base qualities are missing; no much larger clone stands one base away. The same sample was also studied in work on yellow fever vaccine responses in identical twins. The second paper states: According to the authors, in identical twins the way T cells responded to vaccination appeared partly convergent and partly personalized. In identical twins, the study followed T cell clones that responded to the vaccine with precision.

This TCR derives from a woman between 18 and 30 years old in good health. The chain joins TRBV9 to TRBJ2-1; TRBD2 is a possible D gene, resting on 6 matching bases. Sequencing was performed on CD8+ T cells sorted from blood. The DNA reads TGTGCCAGCAGCCCCACGGGACTGTTGGTGAGCAATGAGCAGTTCTTC. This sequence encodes CASSPTGLLVSNEQFF.